The table lists the clone carrying this T cell receptor (beta chain) with a few counts. Its antigen is as yet unknown. One junction end does not reproduce the germline sequence, and a read error may be involved. This sample's TCRbeta library carried unique molecular identifier barcodes. TCRdb ran MiXCR on the PCR reads and lists one entry per CDR3 protein. The sample records 670,000 or so distinct CDR3 sequences, 10% to 15% being singletons. This sample is part of a study of T-cell reconstitution after alpha-beta-depleted transplantation in children. The CDR3 totals 16 residues. The germline gives CDR1 DFQATT, CDR2 SNEGSKA (reference sequence). Notes on the study in general: Roughly two months post-transplant, alpha-beta T cells reportedly originated from several hundred graft clones that had expanded. The high TCRbeta diversity at day 60 in some patients came from surviving recipient T cells and thymic progenitors.

V is TRBV20-1 and J is TRBJ1-5; D may be TRBD1 (6 bases). The source was PBMCs, collected before TCRalphabeta/CD19-depleted stem cell transplant. The receptor was derived from a girl aged 2 to 9 with congenital amegakaryocytic thrombocytopenia, due to receive a stem cell transplant. CDR3: CCAAGTWPRGNQPQHF. CDR3 nucleotide sequence: TGCTGTGCCGCTGGGACATGGCCTCGGGGCAATCAGCCCCAGCATTTT.